This TCR beta chain was sequenced during a study of neoadjuvant nivolumab and ipilimumab in lung cancer. Findings and limits, study-wide: TCR clonality did not significantly correlate with pathologic tumor regression.

V was pared by 0 bases and J by 3 bases, with 2 bases of the junction left unmatched. Germline CDR1 and CDR2: MNHNY and SVGAGI (reference sequence). The CDR3 runs 15 residues. The data were produced by immunoSEQ multiplex PCR, yet TCRdb's version contains in-frame clones alone and is incomplete. The repertoire includes over 25,000 clones, more than 75% of them detected once, and 15% to 20% sits in the top ten. Notes on this clone: Its antigen is as yet unknown.

The gene calls are TRBV6-6 and TRBJ1-5; TRBD1 matches at 7 bases. The specimen was tumor tissue, collected after neoadjuvant nivolumab, alone or with ipilimumab, at or shortly before surgery. The sequence was collected from an adult with non-small cell lung cancer. CDR3 bases: TGTGCCAGCAGTTACTCAGGGGGCCACAATCAGCCCCAGCATTTT. Translated, it gives CASSYSGGHNQPQHF.